Given below is one T cell receptor (beta chain) in context. What it binds is not known. The data belong to a study of CD4 T cell repertoires in COVID-19. Overall study findings and caveats: SARS-CoV and/or HKU1 spike cultures shared between roughly 6 and 28% of SARS-CoV-2 clonotypes. Several top expanded SARS-CoV-2-reactive clonotypes were shared by two or three memory subsets.

The memory T cells were sequenced right after ex vivo isolation, without culture. Germline CDR1 reads LGHDT; CDR2 reads YNNKEL (reference sequence). V shed 3 bases, J shed 8 bases, and the junction held 9 bases outside the gene matches. This CDR3 spans 15 amino acids. Sequencing used immunoSEQ multiplex PCR; TCRdb keeps in-frame clones, though not all of them. The profile covers some 80,000 clones, with about 83% appearing a single time and around 0.58% taken by the ten largest. The TCR was taken from a human donor who had COVID-19. Here the sequenced sample was CD4+ T cells from peripheral blood, taken after recovery from COVID-19. The chain carries TRBV3-1 (or the pseudogene TRBV3-2) and TRBJ1-2; 10 bases are shared with TRBD1. The CDR3 sequence is CASSHSDRGHGGYTF. CDR3 bases: TGTGCCAGCAGCCATTCTGACAGGGGGCACGGAGGCTACACCTTC.